This TCR beta chain was profiled in a study of T cell clonotyping in hematopoietic cell transplantation. Time point noted: recipient sample about 28 days before transplant, after cytoreduction. Germline V gene sequence: CDR1 PRHDT, CDR2 FYEKMQ (reference sequence). J gave up 0 bases and V 3 bases, and 6 bases lay outside the gene matches. This CDR3 is 16 amino acids long. Method: immunoSEQ multiplex PCR; TCRdb's copy keeps in-frame clones and lacks some. In the table there are some 9,200 clones, around four fifths of which are singletons. The sample here was peripheral blood mononuclear cells, taken before stem cell transplant. The receptor comes from a man aged 60 to 75 with acute myeloid leukemia. Some clones in this sample may be carry-over from other donors' samples. This chain uses TRBV13 with TRBJ2-7, with 9 bases aligning to TRBD2. The CDR3 region is CASSFRLAEVSYEQYF. CDR3 bases: TGTGCCAGCAGCTTCCGACTAGCGGAGGTCTCCTACGAGCAGTACTTC.